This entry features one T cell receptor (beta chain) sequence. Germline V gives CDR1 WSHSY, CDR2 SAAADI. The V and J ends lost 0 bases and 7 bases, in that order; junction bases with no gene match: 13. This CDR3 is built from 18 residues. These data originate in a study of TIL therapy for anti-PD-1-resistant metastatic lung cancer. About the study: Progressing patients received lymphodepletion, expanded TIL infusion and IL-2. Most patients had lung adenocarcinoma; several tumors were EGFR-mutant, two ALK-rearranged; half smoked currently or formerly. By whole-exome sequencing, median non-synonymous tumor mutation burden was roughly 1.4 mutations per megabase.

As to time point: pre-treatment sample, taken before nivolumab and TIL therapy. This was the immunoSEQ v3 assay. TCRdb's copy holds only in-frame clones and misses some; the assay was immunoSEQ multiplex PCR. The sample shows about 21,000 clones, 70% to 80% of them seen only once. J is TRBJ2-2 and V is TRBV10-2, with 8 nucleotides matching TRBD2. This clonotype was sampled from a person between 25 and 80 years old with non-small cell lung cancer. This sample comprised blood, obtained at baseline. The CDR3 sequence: CASSESPGLAFPSGELFF. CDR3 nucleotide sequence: TGCGCCAGCAGTGAGTCCCCTGGACTAGCCTTCCCAAGCGGGGAGCTGTTTTTT.